The subject of this entry is one TCR beta chain. The CDR3 loop spans 16 amino acids. Germline V gene lookup returns CDR1 MNHEY and CDR2 SVGAGI. V shed 1 base and J shed 1 base, with 10 bases lying between them. The naive CD8 population came from CD45RO-negative cells selected for CCR7, without terminally differentiated effector memory CD45RA+ cells. Assay execution took place at the deep level. The method was immunoSEQ multiplex PCR; TCRdb's version includes in-frame clones alone and lacks a portion of them. The sample gives around 2,000,000 clones, 85% to 95% of which show up once; about 1.1% is in the top ten. The record originates from a study of shared clonotypes between healthy human individuals.

The chain is built from TRBV6-5 and TRBJ2-2, with D possibly being TRBD2 (5 bases). This receptor was taken from a man aged 18 to 29 in good health. Material for sequencing was naive CD8+ T cells sorted from blood. CDR3 amino acids: CASSYLAAVNTGELFF. In DNA, the CDR3 is TGTGCCAGCAGTTACTTGGCAGCGGTGAACACCGGGGAGCTGTTTTTT.